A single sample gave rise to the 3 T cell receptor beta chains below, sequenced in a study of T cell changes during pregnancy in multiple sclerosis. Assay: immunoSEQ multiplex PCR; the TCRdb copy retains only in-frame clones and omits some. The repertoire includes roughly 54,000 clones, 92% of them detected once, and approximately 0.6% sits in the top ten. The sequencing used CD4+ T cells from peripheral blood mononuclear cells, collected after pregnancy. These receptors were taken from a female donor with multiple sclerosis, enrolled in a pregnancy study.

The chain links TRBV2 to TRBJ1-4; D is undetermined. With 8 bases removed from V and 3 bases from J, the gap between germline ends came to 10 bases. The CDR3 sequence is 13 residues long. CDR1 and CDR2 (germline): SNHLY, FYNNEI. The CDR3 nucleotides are TGTGCCAGCCGCAGGCAGCCTAATGAAAAACTGTTTTTT. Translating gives CASRRQPNEKLFF. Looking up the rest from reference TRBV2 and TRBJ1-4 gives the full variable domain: EPEVTQTPSHQVTQMGQEVILRCVPISNHLYFYWYRQILGQKVEFLVSFYNNEISEKSEIFDDQFSVERPDGSNFTLKIRSTKLEDSAMYFCASRRQPNEKLFFGSGTQLSVL.

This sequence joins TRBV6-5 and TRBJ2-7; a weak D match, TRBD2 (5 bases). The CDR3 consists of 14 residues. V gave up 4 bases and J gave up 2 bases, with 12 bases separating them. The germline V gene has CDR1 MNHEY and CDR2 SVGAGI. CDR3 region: CASSSGMIPYEQYF. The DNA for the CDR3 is TGTGCCAGCAGTTCCGGGATGATACCCTACGAGCAGTACTTC.

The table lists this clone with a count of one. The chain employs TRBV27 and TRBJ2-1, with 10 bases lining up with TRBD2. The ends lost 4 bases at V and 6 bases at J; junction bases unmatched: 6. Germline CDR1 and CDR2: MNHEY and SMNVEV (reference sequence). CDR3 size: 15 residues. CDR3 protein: CASSSSGGDGNEQFF. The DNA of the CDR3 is TGTGCCAGCAGTTCGAGCGGGGGGGACGGCAATGAGCAGTTCTTC.